The clone carrying this T cell receptor beta chain showed up just a few times. The V segment lost 0 bases and the J segment 12 bases; nucleotides outside the gene matches: 9. The CDR3 spans 15 residues. Germline V CDR1 and CDR2: LGHNA, YSLEER. This specimen comes from a study of cytomegalovirus exposure and HLA in healthy donors. PCR used 60 Vbeta primers and 13 Jbeta primers. Sequencing used immunoSEQ multiplex PCR; TCRdb keeps in-frame clones, though not all of them. The table shows under 150,000 clones, with under 85% occurring only once. This TCR came from a woman aged 45-59 years in good health and CMV-seropositive. This chain links TRBV4-3 with TRBJ2-1; 9 bases fit TRBD2. Source material: PBMCs. CDR3 amino acids: CASSQDVGQAGGQFF. In nucleotides, the CDR3 is TGCGCCAGCAGCCAAGATGTCGGCCAAGCGGGAGGGCAGTTCTTC.